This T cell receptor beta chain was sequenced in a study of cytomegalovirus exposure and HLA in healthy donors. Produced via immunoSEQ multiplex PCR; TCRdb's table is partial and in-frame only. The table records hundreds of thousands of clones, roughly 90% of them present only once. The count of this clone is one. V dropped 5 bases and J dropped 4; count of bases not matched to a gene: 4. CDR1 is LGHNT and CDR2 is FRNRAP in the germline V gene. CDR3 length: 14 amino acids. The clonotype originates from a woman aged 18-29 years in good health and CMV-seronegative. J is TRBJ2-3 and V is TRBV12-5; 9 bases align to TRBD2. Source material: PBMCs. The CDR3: CASGTGTSSDTQYF. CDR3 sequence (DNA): TGTGCTAGTGGTACCGGGACTAGCTCAGATACGCAGTATTTT.